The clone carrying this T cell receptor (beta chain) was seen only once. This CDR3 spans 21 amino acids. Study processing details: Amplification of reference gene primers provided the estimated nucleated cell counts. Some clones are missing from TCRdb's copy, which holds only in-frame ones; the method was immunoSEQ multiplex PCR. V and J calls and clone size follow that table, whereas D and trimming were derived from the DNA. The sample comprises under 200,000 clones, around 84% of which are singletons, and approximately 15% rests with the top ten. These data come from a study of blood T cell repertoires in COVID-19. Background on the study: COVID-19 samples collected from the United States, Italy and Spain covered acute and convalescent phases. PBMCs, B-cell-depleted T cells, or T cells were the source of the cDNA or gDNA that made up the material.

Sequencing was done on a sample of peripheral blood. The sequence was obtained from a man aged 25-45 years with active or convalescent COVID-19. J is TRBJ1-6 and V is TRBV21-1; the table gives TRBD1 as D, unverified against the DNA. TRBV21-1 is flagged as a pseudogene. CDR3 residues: CASSKQMQGQGPLPYNSPLHF. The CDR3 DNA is TGTGCCAGCAGCAAACAGATGCAGGGACAGGGCCCCCTCCCCTATAATTCACCCCTCCACTTT.